This record concerns one T cell receptor (beta chain) sequence. There is no known antigen for this receptor. Base qualities are not recorded, but no much larger clone differs from it by a single base. V is shortened by 2 bases, J by 10 bases, and the region joining them spans 18 bases. CDR1 MNHEY and CDR2 SVGAGI are derived from the germline V gene. Taken from cysteine to phenylalanine, the CDR3 has 15 residues. CDR3 DNA is the only sequence kept; it has 45 bases, read in frame from the first base. These data come from a study of T-cell reconstitution after alpha-beta-depleted transplantation in children (dated by TCRdb to about 2016). For the study in its entirety: The study quantitatively tracked T-cell immune reconstitution after TCRalphabeta/CD19-depleted allogeneic hematopoietic cell transplantation in children using TCR repertoire profiling.

Library preparation was by PCR. Sequencing used an Illumina HiSeq 2500. To normalize quantification of the TCRbeta repertoire, the TCR libraries were built with molecular barcoding that relied on unique molecular identifiers. TCRdb handled the public reads itself, with Q25 trimming in fastp and clone calling in MiXCR, and kept productive beta chains. Rows with a matching CDR3 protein are joined into one entry that keeps the most common DNA and genes. The sample table shows some 390,000 distinct CDR3 sequences, and roughly 20% are seen once. Approximately 3.8% of the sample is taken by the ten largest.

The TCR originated in a human donor who donated a stem cell graft to a child with acute myeloid leukemia. Recombination linked TRBV6-5 to TRBJ2-1; there is no confident call for the D gene. The sample consisted of PBMCs from the stem cell graft donor, taken from the stem cell graft. The CDR3 reads CASSYILPHEEEQFF. The sequenced DNA is TGTGCCAGCAGTTACATCCTACCTCACGAAGAAGAGCAGTTCTTC.